The 21 T cell receptor beta chains presented below share a single source sample, sequenced in a study of circulating CD8 cells and anti-PD-1 response in melanoma. The QIAseq Immune Repertoire TCR panel built the libraries from 15 ng of total RNA. TCRdb redid the calling of the reads with MiXCR, one entry per CDR3 protein. This sample has about 390 distinct CDR3 sequences; 4.8% occur once, and the top ten carry over 40%. Live CD3+CD8+TCRalphabeta+ cells were sorted into four subsets by PD-1 and/or TIGIT. Sequences were derived from CD8+ T cells from PBMCs, sampled at baseline or after one month of anti-PD-1 therapy (not recorded which). These receptors came from a human donor with melanoma.

By share, this clonotype ranks as large (0.1 to 1%). The chain couples TRBV7-3 to TRBJ2-1; D is ambiguous. Between the trimmed V and J ends, which lost 1 base and 0 bases, there was a span of 13 bases. The germline CDR1 and CDR2 sequences are SGHTA and FQGTGA. The CDR3 totals 17 residues. The CDR3: CASSLIGSPSSYNEQFF. The DNA of the CDR3 is TGTGCCAGCAGCTTAATCGGCAGCCCCAGCTCCTACAATGAGCAGTTCTTC.

By share of the sample, this clonotype is large. The rearrangement joins TRBV4-1 to TRBJ2-2; 9 bases agree with TRBD2. This CDR3 comprises 16 residues. With 1 base clipped from V and 5 bases from J, the junction kept 5 bases outside the gene matches. Germline V gene lookup returns CDR1 MGHRA and CDR2 YSYEKL. Here the CDR3 reads CASSQVQLAGTGELFF. CDR3 in DNA: TGCGCCAGCAGCCAAGTGCAGCTAGCGGGAACCGGGGAGCTGTTTTTT.

The chain couples TRBV19 to TRBJ1-3; D gene uncertain. In germline, CDR1 is LNHDA, CDR2 SQIVND (reference sequence). V lost 3 bases and J lost 1, with 7 bases in between. The CDR3 runs 14 residues. The CDR3 region is CASSITASGNTIYF. The CDR3 coding sequence is TGTGCCAGTAGTATTACGGCTTCTGGAAACACCATATATTTT.

The chain couples TRBV7-2 to TRBJ2-5; D uncertain. CDR3 length: 15 amino acids. Germline CDR1 reads SGHTA; CDR2 reads FQGNSA. Deletions cut 8 bases from V and 5 bases from J, with 21 bases between. DNA for the CDR3: TGTGCCAGCTGTAGGGCGGCGGTCCTTGCGGAGACCCAGTACTTC. Encoded protein: CASCRAAVLAETQYF.

Within the sample, this clonotype is medium-sized (0.01 to 0.1%). This sequence joins TRBV19 and TRBJ2-2, with TRBD2 as a possible D gene (5 bases). Deletions cut 6 bases from V and 0 bases from J, with 14 bases between. Germline loops: CDR1 LNHDA, CDR2 SQIVND (reference sequence). This CDR3 region has 16 residues. CDR3 in DNA: TGTGCCAGTAGAACGTCGGAGGCGTCGAACACCGGGGAGCTGTTTTTT. Translating gives CASRTSEASNTGELFF.

This clonotype has a handful of counts. This may stem from a read error, because a much larger clone lies one nucleotide away. V and J are TRBV20-1 and TRBJ2-1, with TRBD2 matching over 7 bases. Germline V lookup: CDR1 DFQATT, CDR2 SNEGSKA (reference sequence). The CDR3 extends over 15 amino acids. The J segment lost 0 bases and the V segment lost 3 bases, leaving 5 bases of the junction unmatched. CDR3 residues: CSASLADTSYNEQFF. As DNA, the CDR3 is TGCAGTGCTAGCCTAGCGGATACCTCCTACAATGAGCAGTTCTTC.

Worth noting for this clonotype: This may be a read error: a much more frequent sequence differs by one nucleotide. The chain uses TRBV12-3 or TRBV12-4 and TRBJ1-1; D is perhaps TRBD1 (5 bases). The CDR3 is 12 residues long. This CDR3 reads CASSQGGTGMSF. The CDR3 nucleotides are TGTGCCAGCAGCCAAGGTGGGACGGGGATGAGCTTT.

This clonotype is labeled medium-sized. This chain uses TRBV3-1 with TRBJ2-7; D unclear. The ends were cut back, 4 bases at V and 4 bases at J, with 17 bases in the middle. This CDR3 is built from 15 residues. Germline V gene data show CDR1 as LGHDT and CDR2 as YNNKEL (reference sequence). The chain's CDR3 is CASSPVSGSIYEQYF. CDR3 nucleotide sequence: TGTGCCAGCAGCCCGGTCTCCGGGTCTATTTACGAGCAGTACTTC.

Relative to its sample, this clonotype is medium-sized (0.01 to 0.1%). It is likely a read error, because the conserved phenylalanine at the end of the CDR3 is missing. The V gene is TRBV19, the J gene TRBJ1-2; D call uncertain. Per the germline V gene, CDR1 is LNHDA and CDR2 is SQIVND (reference sequence). Trimming took off 6 bases at V and 5 bases at J, with 7 bases between the two ends. The CDR3 is made up of 11 amino acids. This CDR3 reads CASRTSYGYTL. Written as DNA, the CDR3 is TGTGCCAGTAGGACATCGTATGGCTACACCCTC.

This clonotype is medium-sized by share. Sequence at one end of the junction differs from germline and may be a read error. The chain joins TRBV7-7 to TRBJ2-3, with unresolved D. CDR1 and CDR2 (germline): SSHAT, FNYEAQ (reference sequence). This CDR3 is 13 amino acids long. The DNA of the CDR3 is TGTGCTAGCAGCCCCGACCCTACCTATACGCAGTATTTT. This codes for CASSPDPTYTQYF.

To note about this clonotype: A single base separates this from a much larger clone, so it may be a read error. The chain couples TRBV27 to TRBJ2-1; D is ambiguous. This CDR3 contains 12 residues. In germline, CDR1 is MNHEY, CDR2 SMNVEV (reference sequence). The CDR3, as DNA: TGTGCCGGCAGTCCCCATTCCAATGAGCAGTTCTTC. Translation: CAGSPHSNEQFF.

Relative to its sample, this clonotype is medium-sized. The chain joins TRBV28 to TRBJ2-6, with no clear D. The V end was cut by 7 bases, the J end by 2 bases, with 9 bases between. Per the germline V gene, CDR1 is MDHEN and CDR2 is SYDVKM. CDR3 length: 14 amino acids. The CDR3 nucleotides are TGTGCCAGCACCCAGCAAGCTGGGGCCAACGTCCTGACTTTC. Amino acids: CASTQQAGANVLTF.

Points on this clonotype: A read error likely explains this, since a far larger clone differs by one base. The chain links TRBV5-5 to TRBJ2-7; 8 bases fit TRBD1. The CDR3 extends over 15 amino acids. Germline CDR1 is SGHKS and CDR2 is YYEKEE (reference sequence). J lost 7 bases, V lost 8 bases, and 17 bases had no gene match. CDR3 DNA sequence: TGTGCCAGTAGTGCCCCAGGGGGCACCAACAATGAGCAGTACTTC. It translates to CASSAPGGTNNEQYF.

This clonotype is labeled as medium-sized. This chain links TRBV12-3 or TRBV12-4 with TRBJ2-2, with 14 bases matching TRBD2. The junction had 7 bases not matched to a gene; V was cut back by 6 bases and J by 7 bases. The CDR3 extends over 16 amino acids. Here the CDR3 reads CASSLGLAGVVGELFF. Here the CDR3 DNA reads TGTGCCAGCAGCTTGGGACTAGCGGGAGTCGTCGGGGAGCTGTTTTTT.

This clonotype is judged medium-sized. This rearrangement joins TRBV5-1 to TRBJ2-1; D perhaps matches TRBD2 (6 bases). The ends were cut back, 4 bases at V and 0 bases at J, with 8 bases in the middle. Germline lookup yields CDR1 SGHRS and CDR2 YFSETQ. CDR3 length: 14 amino acids. CDR3 loop: CASSQGGSYNEQFF. DNA of the CDR3: TGCGCCAGCAGCCAGGGAGGCTCCTACAATGAGCAGTTCTTC. The whole variable domain, filled in from reference TRBV5-1 and TRBJ2-1, reads KAGVTQTPRYLIKTRGQQVTLSCSPISGHRSVSWYQQTPGQGLQFLFEYFSETQRNKGNFPGRFSGRQFSNSRSEMNVSTLELGDSALYLCASSQGGSYNEQFFGPGTRLTVL.

This clonotype is large in the sample. The chain links TRBV4-1 to TRBJ1-4, with TRBD1 identical over 8 bases. Germline CDR1 MGHRA, CDR2 YSYEKL. The CDR3 has 14 residues. The junction had 5 bases not matched to a gene; V was cut back by 4 bases and J by 7 bases. CDR3 bases: TGCGCCAGCAGCCTCAGGGGGCACGGTGAAAAACTGTTTTTT. This gives the protein CASSLRGHGEKLFF.

In this sample, this clonotype is hyperexpanded (1% or more). This chain connects TRBV6-1 to TRBJ2-7, with 8 bases that match TRBD1. After removal of 6 bases from V and 2 bases from J, the junction contained 3 bases not matched to a gene. This CDR3 has 13 amino acids. Germline V gene sequence: CDR1 MNHNS, CDR2 SASEGT. Written as DNA, the CDR3 is TGTGCCAGCAGAGAACAGGGGGCCTACGAGCAGTACTTC. This codes for CASREQGAYEQYF.

By sample fraction, this clonotype is medium-sized. The V and J genes are TRBV27 and TRBJ1-1, with D perhaps matching TRBD1 (5 bases). Germline CDR1 and CDR2: MNHEY and SMNVEV (reference sequence). This CDR3 is 11 amino acids long. Trimming shortened V by 8 bases and J by 8 bases, and 12 bases separated the two germline ends. In nucleotides, the CDR3 is TGTGCCAGCGCTCAACGGGGGGAAGCTTTCTTT. It is translated as CASAQRGEAFF.

By share, this clonotype ranks as large. The gene calls are TRBV19 and TRBJ1-2; no reliable D call. Germline CDR1 is LNHDA and CDR2 is SQIVND (reference sequence). Deletions cut 10 bases from V and 6 bases from J, with 21 bases between. The CDR3 loop spans 14 amino acids. This chain's CDR3 is CATLPFPSRNGYTF. CDR3 nucleotide sequence: TGTGCCACCCTCCCTTTTCCCAGCAGGAATGGCTACACCTTC.

This clonotype is large. This chain connects TRBV19 to TRBJ2-7; unclear D gene. Trimming removed 3 bases from V and 5 bases from J, with 8 bases in between. The CDR3 has 12 amino acids. CDR1 is LNHDA, CDR2 SQIVND, per germline (reference sequence). DNA of the CDR3: TGTGCCAGTAGTATCGGGTGGGACGAGCAGTACTTC. Its translation: CASSIGWDEQYF.

This clonotype is labeled medium-sized. The chain joins TRBV27 to TRBJ2-5; 10 bases are shared with TRBD1. Per germline, CDR1 MNHEY and CDR2 SMNVEV (reference sequence). With V trimmed by 3 bases and J by 5 bases, 6 bases remained unmatched. This CDR3 spans 15 amino acids. CDR3 amino acids: CASSLRQGAGETQYF. As DNA, the CDR3 is TGTGCCAGCAGTTTGAGACAGGGGGCTGGGGAGACCCAGTACTTC.